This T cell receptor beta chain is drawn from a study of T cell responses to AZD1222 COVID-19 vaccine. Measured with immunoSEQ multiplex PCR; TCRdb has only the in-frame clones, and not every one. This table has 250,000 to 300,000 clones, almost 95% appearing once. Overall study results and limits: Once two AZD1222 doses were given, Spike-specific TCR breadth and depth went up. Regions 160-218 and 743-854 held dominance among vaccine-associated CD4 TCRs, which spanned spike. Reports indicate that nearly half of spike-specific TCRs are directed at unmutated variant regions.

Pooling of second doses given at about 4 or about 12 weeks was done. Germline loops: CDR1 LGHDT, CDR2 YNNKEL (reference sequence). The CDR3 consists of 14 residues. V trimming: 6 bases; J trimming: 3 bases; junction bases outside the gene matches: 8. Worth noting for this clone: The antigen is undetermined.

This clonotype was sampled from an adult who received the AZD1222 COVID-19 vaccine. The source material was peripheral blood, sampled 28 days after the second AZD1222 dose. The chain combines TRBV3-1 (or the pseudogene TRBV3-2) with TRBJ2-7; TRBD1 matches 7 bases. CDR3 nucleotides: TGTGCCAGCAGGGGGGACAGTTCTTTCTACGAGCAGTACTTC. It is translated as CASRGDSSFYEQYF.